This T cell receptor (beta chain) was obtained from a study of beta chain features in type 1 diabetes. Study observations and caveats: People with Type 1 diabetes carried modestly yet significantly shorter TCRB CDR3s in all four CD4+ subsets.

Expressed TCRB transcripts got sequenced, as all isolated RNA was reverse transcribed. Method: immunoSEQ multiplex PCR; TCRdb's copy keeps in-frame clones and lacks some. Among hundreds of thousands of clones listed, over 10% were seen once. The CDR3 runs to 14 residues. Germline V CDR1 and CDR2: GTSNPN, SVGIG (reference sequence). V shed 3 bases and J shed 6 bases, with 15 bases lying between them. For this clone: Its antigen remains unknown.

This rearrangement joins TRBV30 to TRBJ1-5, with D perhaps TRBD1 (6 bases). What was sequenced was naive CD4+ T cells from blood. The receptor's source is a man aged 18 to 35 with type 1 diabetes. The CDR3 DNA sequence: TGTGCCTGGAGGGGGCCAGGGGAATTTCAGCCCCAGCATTTT. Its translation is CAWRGPGEFQPQHF.